These 10 T cell receptor beta chains share one sample of origin, sequenced in a study of blood T cell repertoires in COVID-19. Only in-frame clones appear in the TCRdb table, and some are missing; sequencing was by immunoSEQ multiplex PCR. This table holds around 210,000 clones, under 85% found once. Sequenced input: peripheral blood. The receptors shown here come from a woman of 80 years or more with COVID-19, enrolled during active disease.

V and J are TRBV20-1 and TRBJ2-3; D is uncertain. The length of the CDR3 is 11 residues. Germline assignment: CDR1 DFQATT and CDR2 SNEGSKA (reference sequence). V lost 3 bases and J lost 6, with 7 bases in between. CDR3 bases: TGCAGTGCTAGTCTACTGGATACGCAGTATTTT. Translating it yields CSASLLDTQYF.

Only one count was recorded for this clone. The chain joins TRBV4-1 to TRBJ2-5, with a weak D call TRBD2 (5 bases). Per germline, CDR1 MGHRA and CDR2 YSYEKL. V was clipped by 1 base and J by 1 base, with 10 bases between them. The CDR3 has 15 amino acids. The CDR3 sequence: CASSQVGLAQETQYF. For the CDR3, the DNA is TGCGCCAGCAGCCAAGTAGGCCTAGCCCAAGAGACCCAGTACTTC.

This clone was detected only a few times. The chain couples TRBV9 to TRBJ2-1; D is perhaps TRBD2 (7 bases). CDR1 and CDR2 from the germline V gene are SGDLS and YYNGEE. Trimming took off 0 bases at V and 0 bases at J, with 10 bases between the two ends. The CDR3 has 16 amino acids. CDR3 loop: CASSVGGGASYNEQFF. As DNA, the CDR3 is TGTGCCAGCAGCGTAGGTGGGGGGGCCTCCTACAATGAGCAGTTCTTC.

This clone was observed once. CDR3 in amino acids: CASSLRDRAADTQYF. In nucleotides, the CDR3 is TGTGCCAGCAGTTTAAGGGACAGGGCAGCAGATACGCAGTATTTT. The gene calls are TRBV28 and TRBJ2-3; TRBD1 agrees at 9 bases. Trimming at V came to 2 bases and at J to 4 bases, leaving 4 bases not matched to a gene. This CDR3 comprises 15 residues. Germline-derived CDR1 and CDR2 are MDHEN and SYDVKM.

The chain combines TRBV7-2 with TRBJ2-2, with 12 bases lining up with TRBD2. The CDR3 is 17 amino acids. V lost 4 bases, J lost 4 bases, and 7 bases stayed unmatched. CDR1 SGHTA and CDR2 FQGNSA come from the germline V gene. CDR3 in amino acids: CASSSLAGGPVTGELFF. CDR3 coding DNA: TGTGCCAGCAGCTCTCTAGCGGGAGGGCCTGTCACCGGGGAGCTGTTTTTT.

This clone has a single count. The V gene is TRBV5-1, the J gene TRBJ1-1, with D possibly TRBD1 on 5 matching bases. The CDR3 is made up of 14 amino acids. Trimming removed 3 bases from V and 1 base from J, with 10 bases in between. CDR1 and CDR2 from the germline V gene are SGHRS and YFSETQ. CDR3 DNA sequence: TGCGCCAGCAGCTCGGGACTTCCGAACACTGAAGCTTTCTTT. It encodes CASSSGLPNTEAFF.

V gene TRBV19 combines with J gene TRBJ1-4; no definite D call. The CDR3 runs 14 residues. Germline V CDR1 and CDR2: LNHDA, SQIVND (reference sequence). V was cut by 3 bases and J by 4 bases, with 9 bases left in between. The CDR3 loop reads CASSISEYNEKLFF. DNA of the CDR3: TGTGCCAGTAGTATCAGCGAATATAATGAAAAACTGTTTTTT.

This clone was seen once. The rearrangement joins TRBV5-1 to TRBJ1-6; no definite D call. Between the trimmed V and J ends, which lost 2 bases and 11 bases, there was a span of 8 bases. Germline V lookup: CDR1 SGHRS, CDR2 YFSETQ. This CDR3 contains 12 residues. This chain's CDR3 is CASSFEGTPLHF. CDR3 coding DNA: TGCGCCAGCAGCTTCGAGGGCACACCCCTCCACTTT.

This clone is a singleton in its sample. The V call is TRBV11-2, the J call TRBJ1-1, with D unresolved. CDR3 length equals 13 residues. Germline assignment: CDR1 SGHAT and CDR2 FQNNGV. V lost 5 bases and J lost 5, with 12 bases in between. DNA of the CDR3: TGTGCCAGCAGCCCCCGACTTCAAACTGAAGCTTTCTTT. Protein: CASSPRLQTEAFF.

DNA for the CDR3: TGTGCCAGCAGTGAAGACGGGACTTCGAAATCACCCCTCCACTTT. This codes for CASSEDGTSKSPLHF. V usage is TRBV6-1 and J usage is TRBJ1-6, with D maybe TRBD1 (5 bases). Germline CDR1 MNHNS, CDR2 SASEGT. V lost 1 base to trimming and J lost 10 bases, with 14 bases between them. The CDR3 runs 15 residues.